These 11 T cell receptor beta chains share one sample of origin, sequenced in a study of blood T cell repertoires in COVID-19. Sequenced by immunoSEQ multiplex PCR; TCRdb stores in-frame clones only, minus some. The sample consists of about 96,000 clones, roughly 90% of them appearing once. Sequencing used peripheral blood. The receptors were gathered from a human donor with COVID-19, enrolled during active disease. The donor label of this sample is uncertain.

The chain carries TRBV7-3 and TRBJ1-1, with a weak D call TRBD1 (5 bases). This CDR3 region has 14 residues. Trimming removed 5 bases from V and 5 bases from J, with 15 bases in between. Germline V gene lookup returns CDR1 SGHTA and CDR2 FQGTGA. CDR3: CASSLPGSGTEAFF. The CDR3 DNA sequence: TGTGCCAGCAGCCTACCCGGGTCAGGGACTGAAGCTTTCTTT.

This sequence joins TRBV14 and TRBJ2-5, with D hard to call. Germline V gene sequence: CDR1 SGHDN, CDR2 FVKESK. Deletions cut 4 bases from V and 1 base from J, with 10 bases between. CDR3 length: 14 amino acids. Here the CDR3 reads CASSPANSQETQYF. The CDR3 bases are TGTGCCAGCAGCCCCGCTAATTCCCAAGAGACCCAGTACTTC.

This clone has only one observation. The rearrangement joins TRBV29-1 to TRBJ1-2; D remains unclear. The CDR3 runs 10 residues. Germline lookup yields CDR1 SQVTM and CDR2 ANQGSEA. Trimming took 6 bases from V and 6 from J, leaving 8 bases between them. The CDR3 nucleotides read TGCAGCGTGGAGCGGAATGGCTACACCTTC. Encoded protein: CSVERNGYTF.

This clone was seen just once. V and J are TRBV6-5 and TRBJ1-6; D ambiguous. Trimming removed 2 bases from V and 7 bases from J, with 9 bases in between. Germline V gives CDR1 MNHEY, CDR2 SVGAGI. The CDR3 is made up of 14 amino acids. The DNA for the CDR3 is TGTGCCAGCAGTTACATAGCCCGGAATTCACCCCTCCACTTT. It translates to CASSYIARNSPLHF.

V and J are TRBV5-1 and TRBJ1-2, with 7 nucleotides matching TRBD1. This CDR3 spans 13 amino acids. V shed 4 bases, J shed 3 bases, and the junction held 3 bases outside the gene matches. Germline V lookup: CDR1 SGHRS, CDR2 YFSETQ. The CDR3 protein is CASSQGVDYGYTF. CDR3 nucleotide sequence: TGCGCCAGCAGCCAGGGGGTCGACTATGGCTACACCTTC. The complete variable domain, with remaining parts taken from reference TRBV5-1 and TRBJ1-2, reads KAGVTQTPRYLIKTRGQQVTLSCSPISGHRSVSWYQQTPGQGLQFLFEYFSETQRNKGNFPGRFSGRQFSNSRSEMNVSTLELGDSALYLCASSQGVDYGYTFGSGTRLTVV.

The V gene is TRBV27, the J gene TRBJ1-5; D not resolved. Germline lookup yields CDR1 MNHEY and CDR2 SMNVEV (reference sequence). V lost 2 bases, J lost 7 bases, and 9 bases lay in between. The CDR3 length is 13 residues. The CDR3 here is CASSLVVGQPQHF. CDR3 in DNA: TGTGCCAGCAGTTTAGTGGTCGGGCAGCCCCAGCATTTT.

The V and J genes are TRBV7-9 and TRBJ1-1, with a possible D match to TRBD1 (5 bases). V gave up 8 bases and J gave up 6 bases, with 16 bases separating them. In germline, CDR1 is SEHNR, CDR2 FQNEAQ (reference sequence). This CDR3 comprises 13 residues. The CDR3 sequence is CASGGLGVSEAFF. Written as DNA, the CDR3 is TGTGCCAGCGGGGGACTGGGGGTATCTGAAGCTTTCTTT.

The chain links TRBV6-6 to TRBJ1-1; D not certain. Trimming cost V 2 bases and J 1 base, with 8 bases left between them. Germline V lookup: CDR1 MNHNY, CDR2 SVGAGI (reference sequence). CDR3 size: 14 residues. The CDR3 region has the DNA TGTGCCAGCAGTTACGGCAGGCCGAACACTGAAGCTTTCTTT. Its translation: CASSYGRPNTEAFF.

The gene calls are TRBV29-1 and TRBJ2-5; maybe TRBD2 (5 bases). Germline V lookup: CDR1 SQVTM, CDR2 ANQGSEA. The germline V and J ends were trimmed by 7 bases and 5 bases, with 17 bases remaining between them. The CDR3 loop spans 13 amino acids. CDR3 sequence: CSAENPGLETQYF. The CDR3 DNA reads TGCAGCGCGGAGAACCCGGGGTTGGAGACCCAGTACTTC.

CDR3 sequence (DNA): TGCGCCAGCAGCTTGGACAGGGGGAGGGCCGGGGAGCTGTTTTTT. It yields the protein CASSLDRGRAGELFF. The rearrangement links TRBV5-1 to TRBJ2-2, with D perhaps matching TRBD1 (8 bases). The V gene's germline CDR1 is SGHRS and CDR2 YFSETQ. The CDR3 runs 15 residues. The V end lost 0 bases, the J end lost 6 bases, and 12 bases lay between the germline ends.

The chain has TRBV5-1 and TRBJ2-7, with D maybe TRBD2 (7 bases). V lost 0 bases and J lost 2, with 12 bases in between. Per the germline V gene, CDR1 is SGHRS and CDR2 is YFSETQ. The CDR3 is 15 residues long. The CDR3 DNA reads TGCGCCAGCAGCTTGGCCGTGGGGGGGCCCTACGAGCAGTACTTC. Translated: CASSLAVGGPYEQYF. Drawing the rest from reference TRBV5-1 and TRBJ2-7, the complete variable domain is KAGVTQTPRYLIKTRGQQVTLSCSPISGHRSVSWYQQTPGQGLQFLFEYFSETQRNKGNFPGRFSGRQFSNSRSEMNVSTLELGDSALYLCASSLAVGGPYEQYFGPGTRLTVT.